Listed here are 24 T cell receptor beta chains from one sample, sequenced in a study of blood T cell repertoires in COVID-19. TCRdb keeps only in-frame clones here, not all; method: immunoSEQ multiplex PCR. The sample consists of 150,000 to 250,000 clones, 94% of them appearing once. Sample: peripheral blood. Receptors originate from a man aged 30 to 45 with COVID-19, enrolled during active disease.

This chain connects TRBV5-1 to TRBJ2-6, with D perhaps matching TRBD2 (6 bases). The germline V gene encodes CDR1 SGHRS and CDR2 YFSETQ. This CDR3 spans 18 amino acids. Trimming left V 3 bases short and J 1 base short, with 17 bases between. The CDR3 DNA is TGCGCCAGCAGCTCGGGGACGGAGGGGTCATCTGGGGCCAACGTCCTGACTTTC. Translated, it gives CASSSGTEGSSGANVLTF.

As regards this clone: Germline is not matched at one junction end, which may reflect a read error. The same CDR3 also results from other DNA sequences found in this sample. The chain joins TRBV5-1 to TRBJ1-4, with 7 bases identical to TRBD1. Germline CDR1 and CDR2: SGHRS and YFSETQ. There are 14 residues in the CDR3. CDR3 DNA: TGCGCCAGCAGCTTAGACAGGGCTAACGAAAAACTGTTTTTT. Translated, it gives CASSLDRANEKLFF. The full variable domain, its missing parts supplied by reference TRBV5-1 and TRBJ1-4, is KAGVTQTPRYLIKTRGQQVTLSCSPISGHRSVSWYQQTPGQGLQFLFEYFSETQRNKGNFPGRFSGRQFSNSRSEMNVSTLELGDSALYLCASSLDRANEKLFFGSGTQLSVL.

This rearrangement joins TRBV24-1 to TRBJ1-5; 7 nucleotides align to TRBD1. CDR3 length equals 15 residues. Trimming took 7 bases from V and 4 from J; bases not matched to a gene: 9. Per germline, CDR1 KGHDR and CDR2 SFDVKD. CDR3 protein: CATSFDRALNQPQHF. The CDR3 DNA reads TGTGCCACCAGCTTTGACAGGGCTCTAAATCAGCCCCAGCATTTT.

This chain links TRBV5-5 with TRBJ1-1; D is unclear. Trimming pared 4 bases from V and 0 bases from J, leaving 13 bases between. Germline values: CDR1 SGHKS, CDR2 YYEKEE (reference sequence). This CDR3 comprises 15 residues. In DNA, the CDR3 is TGTGCCAGCAGCCAAATCAGATTCATGAACACTGAAGCTTTCTTT. This codes for CASSQIRFMNTEAFF.

CDR3 loop: CASSLLGDSSHGYTF. In nucleotides, the CDR3 is TGTGCCAGCAGCTTACTCGGAGATAGTAGCCATGGCTACACCTTC. This chain links TRBV7-2 with TRBJ1-2; D call uncertain. Per germline, CDR1 SGHTA and CDR2 FQGNSA. The CDR3 is 15 residues long. V was cut by 2 bases and J by 6 bases, with 16 bases left in between.

The chain combines TRBV6-5 with TRBJ1-2, with TRBD1 matching 8 bases. The CDR3 loop spans 13 amino acids. After removal of 6 bases from V and 8 bases from J, the junction contained 8 bases not matched to a gene. Germline CDR1 is MNHEY and CDR2 is SVGAGI. This CDR3 reads CASSPDRARGYTF. The CDR3 region has the DNA TGTGCCAGCAGCCCGGACAGGGCTCGGGGCTACACCTTC.

This chain joins TRBV5-4 and TRBJ2-3, with 8 nucleotides matching TRBD2. Trimming cost V 1 base and J 3 bases; bases outside gene matches: 7. Looked up from germline, CDR1 is SGHNT and CDR2 is YYREEE (reference sequence). This CDR3 region has 16 residues. CDR3 loop: CASSLKRGGRTDTQYF. As DNA, the CDR3 is TGTGCCAGCAGCTTGAAACGGGGGGGCCGGACAGATACGCAGTATTTT.

The chain has TRBV9 and TRBJ2-7; 7 bases are shared with TRBD1. V shed 0 bases and J 7 bases; nucleotides not matched to a gene: 4. Germline V gives CDR1 SGDLS, CDR2 YYNGEE. The CDR3 sequence is 13 residues long. The CDR3 spells CASSVDRGREQYF. CDR3 coding DNA: TGTGCCAGCAGCGTAGACAGGGGAAGGGAGCAGTACTTC. Using reference TRBV9 and TRBJ2-7 for the parts outside the CDR3, the full variable domain is DSGVTQTPKHLITATGQRVTLRCSPRSGDLSVYWYQQSLDQGLQFLIQYYNGEERAKGNILERFSAQQFPDLHSELNLSSLELGDSALYFCASSVDRGREQYFGPGTRLTVT.

The chain is built from TRBV4-1 and TRBJ2-2; 10 nucleotides align to TRBD2. Germline-derived CDR1 and CDR2 are MGHRA and YSYEKL. The CDR3 has 17 residues. Trimming took 4 bases from V and 1 from J; bases not matched to a gene: 6. The CDR3 coding sequence is TGCGCCAGCAGCCCCCCTAGCGGGGGATTGAACACCGGGGAGCTGTTTTTT. This sequence encodes CASSPPSGGLNTGELFF.

This clone was seen a single time. This rearrangement joins TRBV10-1 to TRBJ2-1, with TRBD1 matching 8 bases. The trim removed 6 bases at V and 2 bases at J, leaving 6 bases unmatched. CDR3 length: 15 amino acids. Germline assignment: CDR1 WNHNN and CDR2 SYGVQD (reference sequence). CDR3 DNA sequence: TGCGCCAGCAGCGCTGGACAGGGACCCTACAATGAGCAGTTCTTC. Translated, it gives CASSAGQGPYNEQFF.

V and J are TRBV19 and TRBJ1-2, with D possibly being TRBD1 (5 bases). The CDR3 runs to 15 residues. The V gene's germline CDR1 is LNHDA and CDR2 SQIVND (reference sequence). Trimming removed 5 bases from V and 8 bases from J, with 21 bases in between. The CDR3 bases are TGTGCCAGTAGTTCCGGGACTTCCGAGCGGTGGGGCTACACCTTC. Protein: CASSSGTSERWGYTF.

This clone came up a few times. The chain employs TRBV5-1 and TRBJ2-7, with D possibly TRBD1 on 6 matching bases. This CDR3 is built from 13 residues. Germline CDR1 reads SGHRS; CDR2 reads YFSETQ. Trimming took 1 base from V and 1 from J, leaving 6 bases between them. CDR3 sequence (DNA): TGCGCCAGCAGCTTGACAGGGTCCTACGAGCAGTACTTC. This translates into CASSLTGSYEQYF.

The chain couples TRBV30 to TRBJ2-7; TRBD2 might be the D (6 bases). The germline CDR1 and CDR2 sequences are GTSNPN and SVGIG (reference sequence). This CDR3 is 14 amino acids long. V was trimmed by 5 bases and J by 0 bases, leaving 14 bases between them. CDR3 region: CAWASGVNSYEQYF. The CDR3, as DNA: TGTGCCTGGGCGTCGGGGGTGAACTCCTACGAGCAGTACTTC.

This chain uses TRBV12-3 or TRBV12-4 with TRBJ1-3; no clear D. Trimming cost V 5 bases and J 6 bases, with 8 bases left between them. The CDR3 loop spans 12 amino acids. Here the CDR3 reads CASSPQANTIYF. DNA for the CDR3: TGTGCCAGCAGTCCGCAGGCAAACACCATATATTTT.

V and J are TRBV6-6 and TRBJ2-3; 8 positions match TRBD2. The CDR3 sequence is 14 residues long. The J segment lost 5 bases and the V segment lost 8 bases, leaving 9 bases of the junction unmatched. Germline CDR1 and CDR2: MNHNY and SVGAGI (reference sequence). The DNA of the CDR3 is TGTGCCAGCCGGCCGGGGGGGCAGGGAGATACGCAGTATTTT. Translation: CASRPGGQGDTQYF.

V usage is TRBV5-4 and J usage is TRBJ1-2, with D possibly matching TRBD1 (5 bases). The CDR3 is 14 residues long. In germline, CDR1 is SGHNT, CDR2 YYREEE (reference sequence). V lost 2 bases and J 2 bases, leaving 10 bases between the germline ends. CDR3 nucleotide sequence: TGTGCCAGCAGCTTCGGAGGGGCAAACTATGGCTACACCTTC. This translates into CASSFGGANYGYTF.

J is TRBJ1-1 and V is TRBV14; D remains unclear. Trimming removed 0 bases at V and 1 base at J, with 15 bases between. Looked up from germline, CDR1 is SGHDN and CDR2 is FVKESK. The CDR3 has 17 residues. The CDR3 is CASSQDHSAGRNTEAFF. The CDR3 DNA sequence: TGTGCCAGCAGCCAAGACCACTCTGCGGGTAGGAACACTGAAGCTTTCTTT.

The DNA of the CDR3 is TGTGCCAGCAGTTACATTATCGGGACAGGCACAGATACGCAGTATTTT. Protein: CASSYIIGTGTDTQYF. The chain has TRBV6-5 and TRBJ2-3; 7 bases fit TRBD1. The trim removed 2 bases at V and 1 base at J, leaving 6 bases unmatched. This CDR3 has 16 residues. Germline V gene sequence: CDR1 MNHEY, CDR2 SVGAGI.

Written as DNA, the CDR3 is TGTGCCAGCATGCCCGTTCCGGGGGTGATGGACTATGGCTACACCTTC. This translates into CASMPVPGVMDYGYTF. The chain has TRBV27 and TRBJ1-2; TRBD1 is a possible D gene (5 bases). Looked up from germline, CDR1 is MNHEY and CDR2 is SMNVEV (reference sequence). This CDR3 has 16 residues. V was shortened by 7 bases and J by 3 bases, with 21 bases between the two germline ends.

The chain links TRBV9 to TRBJ1-2; maybe TRBD1 (5 bases). Trimming took off 2 bases at V and 3 bases at J, with 14 bases between the two ends. CDR1 SGDLS and CDR2 YYNGEE come from the germline V gene. CDR3 length equals 15 residues. CDR3 nucleotides: TGTGCCAGCAGCGTGTCGGGACTCCCCGACTATGGCTACACCTTC. This codes for CASSVSGLPDYGYTF.

The J gene is TRBJ2-5, the V gene TRBV5-1; 14 bases match TRBD2. Germline V CDR1 and CDR2: SGHRS, YFSETQ. CDR3 length equals 16 residues. V lost 4 bases to trimming and J lost 5 bases; unmatched junction nucleotides: 7. CDR3 DNA sequence: TGCGCCAGCAGCGCGGCCGGGACTAGCGGGGGTGAGACCCAGTACTTC. Amino acids: CASSAAGTSGGETQYF. Full variable domain (outside the CDR3, taken from reference TRBV5-1 and TRBJ2-5): KAGVTQTPRYLIKTRGQQVTLSCSPISGHRSVSWYQQTPGQGLQFLFEYFSETQRNKGNFPGRFSGRQFSNSRSEMNVSTLELGDSALYLCASSAAGTSGGETQYFGPGTRLLVL.

CDR3 sequence (DNA): TGTGCCAGCAGCTCCCGGGACTATTCCCATCAGCCCCAGCATTTT. The encoded protein is CASSSRDYSHQPQHF. The chain carries TRBV5-6 and TRBJ1-5; D is perhaps TRBD1 (5 bases). This CDR3 spans 15 amino acids. V was pared by 3 bases and J by 5 bases, with 15 bases between. CDR1 SGHDT and CDR2 YYEEEE come from the germline V gene.

This clone was observed once. This chain links TRBV4-1 with TRBJ1-2; D ambiguous. This CDR3 contains 16 residues. The V and J ends lost 0 bases and 0 bases respectively, with 11 bases between them. CDR1 is MGHRA, CDR2 YSYEKL, per germline. CDR3 in amino acids: CASSQEMAPTNYGYTF. CDR3 nucleotides: TGCGCCAGCAGCCAAGAAATGGCCCCGACTAACTATGGCTACACCTTC.

The gene calls are TRBV5-4 and TRBJ2-5; 15 bases are a match to TRBD2. Germline V gene data show CDR1 as SGHNT and CDR2 as YYREEE (reference sequence). This CDR3 has 17 amino acids. The trim removed 4 bases at V and 2 bases at J, leaving 6 bases unmatched. CDR3 DNA: TGTGCCAGCAGCGCAGGACTAGCGGGGGGGTTACAAGAGACCCAGTACTTC. It codes for CASSAGLAGGLQETQYF.